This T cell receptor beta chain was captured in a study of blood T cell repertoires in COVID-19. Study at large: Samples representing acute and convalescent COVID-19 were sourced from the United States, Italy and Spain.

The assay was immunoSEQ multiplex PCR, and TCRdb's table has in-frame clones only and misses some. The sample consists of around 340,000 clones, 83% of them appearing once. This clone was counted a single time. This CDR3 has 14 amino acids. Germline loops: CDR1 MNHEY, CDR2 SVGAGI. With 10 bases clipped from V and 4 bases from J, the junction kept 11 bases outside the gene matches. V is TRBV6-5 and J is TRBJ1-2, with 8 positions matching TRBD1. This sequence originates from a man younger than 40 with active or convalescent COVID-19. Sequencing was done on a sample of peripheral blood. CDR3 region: CAIARDRRIYGYTF. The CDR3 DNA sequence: TGTGCCATCGCCCGGGACAGGCGGATCTATGGCTACACCTTC.